This T cell receptor (beta chain) was sequenced in a study of cytomegalovirus exposure and HLA in healthy donors listed by TCRdb under 2017. Regarding the research as a whole: According to a later analysis, the 120 or so validation repertoires were produced on the same platform as the roughly 700 repertoires of the first cohort. Besides the first cohort of about 730 subjects, a separate validation cohort made up of roughly 130 different subjects was used. The study aimed to test whether signatures of past pathogen exposure could be identified by cataloging public T cell receptors. The study combined high-throughput TCR immunosequencing, statistical association of individual TCRs with disease status, and machine learning to predict cytomegalovirus infection status. What the work shows at the level of the full study, not this receptor alone: A few of the identified cytomegalovirus-associated TCR beta chains were confirmed in vitro to be specific for cytomegalovirus antigens. According to the authors, the approach could potentially be generalized to other disease states and immunological phenotypes. Of the cluster scores, about 94% were above 0 in a later analysis, which found that TCRs clustered in the first cohort also tended to co-occur in the 130 or so validation repertoires. A total of fewer than 200 TCR beta chains were listed by the study as associated with cytomegalovirus. While some public TCRs were present in many individuals, most TCR sequences turned up only very rarely across donors. The validation cohort had no HLA typing available for a later analysis, so co-occurrence within that cohort was assessed over all 120 or so repertoires. The classifier was reported to diagnose cytomegalovirus status with high specificity and sensitivity in both the original and validation cohorts.

Regarding this clone: No cognate antigen has been identified for it. No qualities accompany the bases; no much larger clone lies one base away.

CDR1 is given as SGHRS and CDR2 as YFSETQ, both from the germline V gene. Including cysteine and phenylalanine, the CDR3 has 16 amino acids. Only the CDR3 DNA stays, 48 bases, in frame from base 1. Trimmed from V: 4 bases; trimmed from J: 3 bases; junction bases lacking a gene match: 12. Libraries came from the immunoSEQ multiplex PCR assay. Concerning the study's data processing: A statistical classification framework was built to diagnose cytomegalovirus status from the catalog of TCR beta chain sequences. The immuneACCESS repertoire file appears here via TCRdb, limited to in-frame rearrangements. These files lack a portion of the clones; in checked studies, under half of the deficit traces to unresolved V genes, and the cause of the others is not known. V and J calls and clone size are those listed in that table; D and trimming were worked out from the DNA. This sample comprises roughly 240,000 clones, 80% to 90% of them detected only once. Of the sample, around 3% is held by the ten largest clones.

The donors were included in the validation cohort of over a hundred subjects, a group kept apart from the roughly 700-subject first cohort. The receptor chain draws on TRBV5-1 and TRBJ2-7, and TRBD1 matches 8 of the central bases. The specimen sequenced was PBMCs. The receptor was derived from a man aged 18 to 30 in good health and CMV-seronegative. The sequenced DNA is TGCGCCAGCAGCGCAGAAACCGGGACAGGCCGCTACGAGCAGTACTTC. Its amino acids are CASSAETGTGRYEQYF.